This T cell receptor beta chain emerged from a study of blood T cell repertoires in COVID-19. With 6 bases clipped from V and 0 bases from J, the junction kept 1 base outside the gene matches. In germline, CDR1 is MNHEY, CDR2 SVGAGI. The CDR3 runs 13 residues. TCRdb's copy holds only in-frame clones and misses some; the assay was immunoSEQ multiplex PCR. This table has approximately 54,000 clones, approximately 80% appearing once. This chain links TRBV6-5 with TRBJ1-2; 7 positions match TRBD1. The clonotype was recovered from a woman aged 55-69 years with acute or convalescent COVID-19. Sequencing used peripheral blood. The CDR3 sequence: CASRGTANYGYTF. CDR3 coding DNA: TGTGCCAGCAGGGGGACAGCTAACTATGGCTACACCTTC.